The present entry profiles one T cell receptor beta chain with its context. The antigen is undetermined. Sequencing used immunoSEQ multiplex PCR; TCRdb keeps in-frame clones, though not all of them. This sample has around 26,000 clones; roughly four fifths occur once, and the top ten carry roughly a sixth. The V gene lost 7 bases and the J gene lost 0 bases, with 9 bases spanning the gap. In germline, CDR1 is MNHNS, CDR2 SASEGT. This CDR3 has 14 amino acids. The data stem from a study of a mutant IDH1 vaccine in newly diagnosed glioma. Study overall: It was radiotherapy, temozolomide, or both that patients received previously, with most receiving both.

Noted time point: week 23, last vaccination. Every vaccine dose comprised 300 ug of mutant IDH1 20-mer peptide plus topical imiquimod. This TCR came from a woman aged 30 to 39 with glioma. The sequencing here drew on PBMCs, taken from a glioma patient whose treatment included an IDH1 peptide vaccine. This sequence joins TRBV6-1 and TRBJ1-4, with unresolved D. The CDR3 protein is CASTGIATNEKLFF. The CDR3 DNA follows: TGTGCCAGCACAGGAATTGCAACTAATGAAAAACTGTTTTTT.